Listed below are T cell receptor beta chains from one sample, sequenced in a study of blood T cell repertoires in COVID-19. The protocol was immunoSEQ multiplex PCR, while the TCRdb copy is restricted to in-frame clones and leaves out a portion. The data hold over 110,000 clones, with around three quarters observed a single time. The sample was peripheral blood. The source of these receptors is a man older than 75 with acute or convalescent COVID-19. CDR3s include the opening cysteine and the closing phenylalanine or tryptophan. Each record gives: CDR3 DNA, CDR3 protein, clone size, V gene, D gene, J gene. The D gene is left open where the match is weak. Size is stated for part of the rows, as once, few or many counts, or as a class when the clone is expanded.

DNA: TGTGCCAGCAGTTACCCGGGTCTTGGCACAGATACGCAGTATTTT
CDR3: CASSYPGLGTDTQYF
size: .
V: TRBV6-6
D: .
J: TRBJ2-3

DNA: TGTGCCAGCAGCTTAGTGGGCACCTTTAATTCACCCCTCCACTTT
CDR3: CASSLVGTFNSPLHF
size: .
V: TRBV7-6
D: .
J: TRBJ1-6

DNA: TGTGCCAGCAGCTTTCAGGTCACAGATACGCAGTATTTT
CDR3: CASSFQVTDTQYF
size: .
V: TRBV7-3
D: .
J: TRBJ2-3

DNA: TGTGCCAGCAGCCTGGGACAGGGCTCTGAAGCTTTCTTT
CDR3: CASSLGQGSEAFF
size: .
V: TRBV3-1/TRBV3-2
D: TRBD1
J: TRBJ1-1

DNA: TGTGCCAGTAGTATCAGGGTTGGGGAGACCCAGTACTTC
CDR3: CASSIRVGETQYF
size: once
V: TRBV19
D: .
J: TRBJ2-5

DNA: TGTGCCAGCAGCTTTCCATGGGCAAACTATGGCTACACCTTC
CDR3: CASSFPWANYGYTF
size: .
V: TRBV5-4
D: .
J: TRBJ1-2

DNA: TGCGCCAGCAGAGGACAGACTTTCACTGAAGCTTTCTTT
CDR3: CASRGQTFTEAFF
size: .
V: TRBV10-2
D: .
J: TRBJ1-1

DNA: TGTGCCAGTAGGGACTCTCTCACATACGAGCAGTACTTC
CDR3: CASRDSLTYEQYF
size: .
V: TRBV28
D: .
J: TRBJ2-7

DNA: TGTGCAAGTCGCTTATTAGTCAGGAAAGGGAGCAACTATGGCTACACCTTC
CDR3: CASRLLVRKGSNYGYTF
size: .
V: TRBV12-2
D: .
J: TRBJ1-2

DNA: TGTGCCAGCAGCTTAAGACTGAAAGAGACCCAGTACTTC
CDR3: CASSLRLKETQYF
size: .
V: TRBV7-2
D: .
J: TRBJ2-5

DNA: TGTGCCTGGAGTGCTAGCGTGATCTACAATGAGCAGTTCTTC
CDR3: CAWSASVIYNEQFF
size: .
V: TRBV30
D: .
J: TRBJ2-1

DNA: TGTGCCAGCAGCTTAGCGCCCAGGGGAGAGACCCAGTACTTC
CDR3: CASSLAPRGETQYF
size: .
V: TRBV7-9
D: .
J: TRBJ2-5

DNA: TGCGCCAGCAGCCAAATCCTAACAGGGGCACAGCCCCAGCATTTT
CDR3: CASSQILTGAQPQHF
size: .
V: TRBV4-1
D: TRBD1
J: TRBJ1-5

DNA: TGTGCCAGCAGCATTAACGGGGCAGGGGTAGGCAATGAGCAGTTCTTC
CDR3: CASSINGAGVGNEQFF
size: .
V: TRBV7-6
D: .
J: TRBJ2-1

DNA: TGTGCCAGCAGGAACACAGGGGGAAGGTATGGCTACACCTTC
CDR3: CASRNTGGRYGYTF
size: .
V: TRBV9
D: TRBD1
J: TRBJ1-2

DNA: TGTGCCAGCAGCCACAGACTAGCGGGGTACCAAGAGACCCAGTACTTC
CDR3: CASSHRLAGYQETQYF
size: few
V: TRBV5-4
D: TRBD2
J: TRBJ2-5

DNA: TGTGCCAGCAGTACGGACATGAGCTCTGGAAACACCATATATTTT
CDR3: CASSTDMSSGNTIYF
size: .
V: TRBV6-5
D: .
J: TRBJ1-3

DNA: TGTGCCAGCGGACCCCGGGACAGGGATCGGTACGAGCAGTACTTC
CDR3: CASGPRDRDRYEQYF
size: .
V: TRBV6-5
D: TRBD1
J: TRBJ2-7

DNA: TGTGCCATCAGTGACAACAAGTCTGGGGCCAACGTCCTGACTTTC
CDR3: CAISDNKSGANVLTF
size: .
V: TRBV10-3
D: .
J: TRBJ2-6

DNA: TGTGCCAGCAGTCAAGCGGGGGGGCGCGAAGATACGCAGTATTTT
CDR3: CASSQAGGREDTQYF
size: once
V: TRBV7-6
D: TRBD2
J: TRBJ2-3

DNA: TGTGCCAGCAGCTTTACAGGGGAATCCACTGAAGCTTTCTTT
CDR3: CASSFTGESTEAFF
size: few
V: TRBV7-2
D: TRBD1
J: TRBJ1-1

DNA: TGTGCCAGCAACGGGTTCAGGGAATACAATGAGCAGTTCTTC
CDR3: CASNGFREYNEQFF
size: .
V: TRBV7-9
D: .
J: TRBJ2-1

DNA: TGCGCCAGCAGCTCTCTCCCCCTCACAGGAAATAGCAATCAGCCCCAGCATTTT
CDR3: CASSSLPLTGNSNQPQHF
size: .
V: TRBV5-1
D: .
J: TRBJ1-5

DNA: TGCGCCAGCAGCTTCCTACCGGGACAGGGTCAAGAGACCCAGTACTTC
CDR3: CASSFLPGQGQETQYF
size: .
V: TRBV5-1
D: TRBD1
J: TRBJ2-5

DNA: TGTGCCAGCAGCTTGGGAACGTCGCTAGCGGGGGCCGGGGATACGCAGTATTTT
CDR3: CASSLGTSLAGAGDTQYF
size: once
V: TRBV13
D: TRBD2
J: TRBJ2-3

DNA: TGTGCCAGCAGGGTGGCTTCAAATGAAAAACTGTTTTTT
CDR3: CASRVASNEKLFF
size: .
V: TRBV6-5
D: .
J: TRBJ1-4

DNA: TGTGCCAGGGTAGTAGCGGGGGGCCGCTCCTACAATGAGCAGTTCTTC
CDR3: CARVVAGGRSYNEQFF
size: .
V: TRBV6-4
D: TRBD2
J: TRBJ2-1

DNA: TGCGCCAGCAGCAGGCCGGGACAGGTAGCCTACAATGAGCAGTTCTTC
CDR3: CASSRPGQVAYNEQFF
size: .
V: TRBV5-1
D: TRBD1
J: TRBJ2-1

DNA: TGTGCCAGCAGTCACCGGAGGCAGGGGATCGCTGAAGCTTTCTTT
CDR3: CASSHRRQGIAEAFF
size: .
V: TRBV28
D: .
J: TRBJ1-1

DNA: TGTGCCACTTCGGCTGGGGGCCACGAGCAGTACTTC
CDR3: CATSAGGHEQYF
size: .
V: TRBV19
D: .
J: TRBJ2-7

DNA: TGCAGCGCCTCAGAGACAGGGCCTCGTGAAGCTTTCTTT
CDR3: CSASETGPREAFF
size: .
V: TRBV29-1
D: TRBD1
J: TRBJ1-1

DNA: TGTGCCAGCAGCCCTCGGGGACAGGGGGTTTATGGCTACACCTTC
CDR3: CASSPRGQGVYGYTF
size: .
V: TRBV7-9
D: TRBD1
J: TRBJ1-2

DNA: TGTGCCAGCAGCTTTAGAGAGAACACTGAAGCTTTCTTT
CDR3: CASSFRENTEAFF
size: once
V: TRBV7-3
D: .
J: TRBJ1-1

DNA: TGTGCCAGCAGTGAGACACCGTACCAAGAGACCCAGTACTTC
CDR3: CASSETPYQETQYF
size: .
V: TRBV11-2
D: .
J: TRBJ2-5

DNA: TGTGCCAGCAGTGAAACCGGGGTTGGGGAAAAACTGTTTTTT
CDR3: CASSETGVGEKLFF
size: once
V: TRBV2
D: .
J: TRBJ1-4

DNA: TGTGCCAGTAGAGAAGGAGGGTTCACTGAAGCTTTCTTT
CDR3: CASREGGFTEAFF
size: .
V: TRBV19
D: .
J: TRBJ1-1

DNA: TGTGCCACAAAAAGGGACAGGAGCCAATACAATGAGCAGTTCTTC
CDR3: CATKRDRSQYNEQFF
size: .
V: TRBV15
D: TRBD1
J: TRBJ2-1

DNA: TGTGCCAGCAGCCACTACACGGGACTAGCGGACCAAGAGACCCAGTACTTC
CDR3: CASSHYTGLADQETQYF
size: .
V: TRBV3-1/TRBV3-2
D: TRBD2
J: TRBJ2-5

DNA: TGTGCCAGTACCCCCGCGTTGAGGGCTGAAGCTTTCTTT
CDR3: CASTPALRAEAFF
size: .
V: TRBV19
D: .
J: TRBJ1-1

DNA: TGTGCCAGCAGCCCAGACAGGGTCCGCGAGCAGTACTTC
CDR3: CASSPDRVREQYF
size: .
V: TRBV3-1/TRBV3-2
D: TRBD1
J: TRBJ2-7

DNA: TGTGCCAGCATCCGGGGACAGGGATACAATGAGCAGTTCTTC
CDR3: CASIRGQGYNEQFF
size: .
V: TRBV2
D: TRBD1
J: TRBJ2-1

DNA: TGCAGTGCGCAGGTACGGGAGACCCAGTACTTC
CDR3: CSAQVRETQYF
size: .
V: TRBV20-1
D: .
J: TRBJ2-5

DNA: TGTGCCAGCAGCCAAGCTTGGACGGGAGACGAGCAGTACTTC
CDR3: CASSQAWTGDEQYF
size: .
V: TRBV4-2
D: .
J: TRBJ2-7

DNA: TGTGCCAGTAGTATACCCCCACCAGGGGGTGAAAAACTGTTTTTT
CDR3: CASSIPPPGGEKLFF
size: .
V: TRBV19
D: TRBD1
J: TRBJ1-4

DNA: TGTGCCAGCAGTTTTAAGGGGGGGACCTACGAGCAGTACTTC
CDR3: CASSFKGGTYEQYF
size: .
V: TRBV27
D: .
J: TRBJ2-7

DNA: TGTGCCAGTAGTGCCGGACAGGGGCGGTTTCGGACCTATAATTCACCCCTCCACTTT
CDR3: CASSAGQGRFRTYNSPLHF
size: few
V: TRBV19
D: TRBD1
J: TRBJ1-6